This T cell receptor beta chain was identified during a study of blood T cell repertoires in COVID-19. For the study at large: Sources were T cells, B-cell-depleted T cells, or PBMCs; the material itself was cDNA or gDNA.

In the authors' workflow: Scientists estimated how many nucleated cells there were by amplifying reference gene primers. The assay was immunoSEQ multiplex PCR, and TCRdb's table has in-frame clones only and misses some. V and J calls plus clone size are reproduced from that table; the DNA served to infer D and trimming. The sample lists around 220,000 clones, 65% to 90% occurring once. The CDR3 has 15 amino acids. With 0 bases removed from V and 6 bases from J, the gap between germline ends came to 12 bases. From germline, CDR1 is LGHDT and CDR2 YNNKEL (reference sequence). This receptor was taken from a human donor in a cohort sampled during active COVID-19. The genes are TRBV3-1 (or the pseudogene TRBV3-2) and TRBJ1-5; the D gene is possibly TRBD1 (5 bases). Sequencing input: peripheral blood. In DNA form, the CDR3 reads TGTGCCAGCAGCCAAGATCTTGCGGGGGGTCAGCCCCAGCATTTT. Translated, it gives CASSQDLAGGQPQHF.